The entry that follows covers one T cell receptor (beta chain) sequence. What it recognizes is unknown. This specimen belongs to a study of PD-1 blockade in classical Hodgkin lymphoma. Study conclusions and caveats: Exclusion removed patients who began nivolumab under 1 year after ASCT. When set against healthy donors, newly diagnosed patients were reported to show lower baseline TCR diversity. For complete responders, baseline diversity was comparable to that of newly diagnosed patients. Compared with baseline, CD4+ but not CD8+ TCR diversity had risen significantly by C4D1.

All patients relapsed after autologous stem cell transplantation, and brentuximab vedotin exposure varied. Assay: immunoSEQ multiplex PCR; the TCRdb copy retains only in-frame clones and omits some. The data show roughly 20,000 clones, less than 80% seen once. The CDR3 has 17 amino acids. Germline V CDR1 and CDR2: LNHDA, SQIVND (reference sequence). V gave up 5 bases and J gave up 1 base, with 20 bases separating them. The sample was peripheral blood mononuclear cells (PBMCs), taken at baseline. This sequence was found in a human donor with classical Hodgkin lymphoma. The rearrangement uses TRBV19 and TRBJ1-1; possibly TRBD1 for D (6 bases). The CDR3 DNA reads TGTGCCAGTAGTCAGAGGACCGCCGCAGGGGCGAACACTGAAGCTTTCTTT. Translated, it gives CASSQRTAAGANTEAFF.